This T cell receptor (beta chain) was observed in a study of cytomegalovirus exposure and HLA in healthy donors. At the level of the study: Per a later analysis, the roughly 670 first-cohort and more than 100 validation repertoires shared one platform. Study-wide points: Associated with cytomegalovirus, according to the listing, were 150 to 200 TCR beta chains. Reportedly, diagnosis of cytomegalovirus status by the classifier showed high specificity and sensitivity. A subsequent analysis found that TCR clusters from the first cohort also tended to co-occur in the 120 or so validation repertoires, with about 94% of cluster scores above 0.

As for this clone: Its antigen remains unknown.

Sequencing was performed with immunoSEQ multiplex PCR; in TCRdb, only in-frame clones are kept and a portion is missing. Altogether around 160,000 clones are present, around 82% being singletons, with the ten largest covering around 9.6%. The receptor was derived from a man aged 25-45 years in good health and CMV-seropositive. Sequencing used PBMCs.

CDR3 nucleotide sequence: TGTGCCAGCAGCTTGACCTTAGCGGGGTCCACAGATACGCAGTATTTT. This codes for CASSLTLAGSTDTQYF. This chain uses TRBV5-4 with TRBJ2-3; 8 bases are shared with TRBD2. Germline loops: CDR1 SGHNT, CDR2 YYREEE (reference sequence). CDR3 length: 16 residues. With 1 base clipped from V and 2 bases from J, the junction kept 6 bases outside the gene matches. The variable domain in full, with the rest retrieved from reference TRBV5-4 and TRBJ2-3, is ETGVTQSPTHLIKTRGQQVTLRCSSQSGHNTVSWYQQALGQGPQFIFQYYREEENGRGNFPPRFSGLQFPNYSSELNVNALELDDSALYLCASSLTLAGSTDTQYFGPGTRLTVL.